This TCR beta chain was captured in a study of T cell changes during pregnancy in multiple sclerosis. This CDR3 has 13 residues. Germline CDR1 is MNHNY and CDR2 is SVGAGI (reference sequence). V was trimmed by 8 bases and J by 0 bases, leaving 11 bases between them. The repertoire was sequenced with immunoSEQ multiplex PCR; TCRdb's copy has only in-frame clones and lacks some. The repertoire has some 29,000 clones, 70% to 90% of them found once; the top ten carry approximately 6.8%. This specimen was CD8+ T cells from peripheral blood mononuclear cells, taken after pregnancy. The chain uses TRBV6-6 and TRBJ2-7; possibly TRBD1 for D (5 bases). This clonotype was obtained from a female donor with multiple sclerosis, enrolled in a pregnancy study. In DNA, the CDR3 is TGTGCCAGCGGGGCAGGCTACTCCTACGAGCAGTACTTC. Protein sequence: CASGAGYSYEQYF.